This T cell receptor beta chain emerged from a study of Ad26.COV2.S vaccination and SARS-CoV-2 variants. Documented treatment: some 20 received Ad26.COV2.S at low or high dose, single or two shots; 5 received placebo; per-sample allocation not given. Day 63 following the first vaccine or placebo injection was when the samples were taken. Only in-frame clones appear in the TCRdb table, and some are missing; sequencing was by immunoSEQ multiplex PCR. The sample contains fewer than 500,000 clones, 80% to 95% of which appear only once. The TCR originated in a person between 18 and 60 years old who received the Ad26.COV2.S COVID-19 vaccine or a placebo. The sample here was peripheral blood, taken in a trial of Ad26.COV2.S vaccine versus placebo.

In DNA form, the CDR3 reads TGTGCCAGCAGCAAAGGGGGCGTGAGGGGTGGGAAGGGCTACACCTTC. Translation gives CASSKGGVRGGKGYTF. The V and J genes are TRBV21-1 and TRBJ1-2. TRBV21-1 is tagged as a pseudogene. This CDR3 comprises 16 residues.